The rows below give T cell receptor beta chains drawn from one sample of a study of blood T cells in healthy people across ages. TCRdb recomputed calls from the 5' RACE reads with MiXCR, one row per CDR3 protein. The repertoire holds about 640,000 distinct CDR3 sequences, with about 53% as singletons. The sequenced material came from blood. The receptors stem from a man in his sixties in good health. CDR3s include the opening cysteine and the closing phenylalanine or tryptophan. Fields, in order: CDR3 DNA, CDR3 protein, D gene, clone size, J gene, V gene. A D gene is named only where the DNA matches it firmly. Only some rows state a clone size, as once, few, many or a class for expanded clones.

TGTGCCAGCAGCTTGACTAGCGGCGACAATGAGCAGTACTTC | CASSLTSGDNEQYF | TRBD2 | NA | TRBJ2-5 | TRBV7-9
TGTGCCAGCAGTCCCGCAAGCCTCGGAGGTGAAAAACTGTTTTTT | CASSPASLGGEKLFF | NA | NA | TRBJ1-4 | TRBV28
TGTGCCACCAGTGGGACTAGCGGGGGTCCTTCCTACAATGAGCAGTTCTTC | CATSGTSGGPSYNEQFF | TRBD2 | NA | TRBJ2-1 | TRBV24-1
TGCAGCGTTGTACCCGGGGTCAATGAGCAGTTCTTC | CSVVPGVNEQFF | NA | few | TRBJ2-1 | TRBV29-1
TGCAGTGCTACCGGCAGGGAGTCCCAAGAGACCCAGTACTTC | CSATGRESQETQYF | NA | NA | TRBJ2-5 | TRBV20-1
TGTGCCGGCGACAACAGGGGTGGGTCTAACTATGGCTACACCTTC | CAGDNRGGSNYGYTF | TRBD1 | few | TRBJ1-2 | TRBV2
TGTGCCAGCAGGGTGCAGGGGAGAGGGAGCAATCAGCCCCAGCATTTT | CASRVQGRGSNQPQHF | NA | NA | TRBJ1-5 | TRBV28
TGCGCCAGCAGCTTTGGGGGGACCGCCACCTACGAGCAGTACTTC | CASSFGGTATYEQYF | NA | few | TRBJ2-7 | TRBV5-1
TGTGCCAGCAGCCAACAGCGGGGGGGCCCTCTTAGCACAGATACGCAGTATTTT | CASSQQRGGPLSTDTQYF | TRBD2 | many | TRBJ2-3 | TRBV7-2
TGTGCCAGCAGCTTGAACAGGGCAACTAATGAAAAACTGTTTTTT | CASSLNRATNEKLFF | NA | few | TRBJ1-4 | TRBV7-9
TGTGCCAGCAGCAATCTGAGGGGTACCGGTGACTACACCTTC | CASSNLRGTGDYTF | NA | NA | TRBJ1-2 | TRBV7-8
TGTGCCAGCAGCTTAGGGGGGTCAGCCTACGAGCAGTACTTC | CASSLGGSAYEQYF | NA | few | TRBJ2-7 | TRBV5-1
TGTGCCAGCACGGCGACAGGGCCCGGCTCCTATAATTCACCCCTCCACTTT | CASTATGPGSYNSPLHF | TRBD1 | few | TRBJ1-6 | TRBV7-2
TGTGCCAGCAGTACCACAGGGGTCCCCGATACGCAGTATTTT | CASSTTGVPDTQYF | TRBD1 | NA | TRBJ2-3 | TRBV12-3/TRBV12-4
TGCGCCAGCAGACCAGGACCTGAGTCGGAGACCCAGTACTTC | CASRPGPESETQYF | NA | NA | TRBJ2-5 | TRBV5-1
TGCAGTGCTCTCGTGGTTGCGGGTCAGGGCTACACCTTC | CSALVVAGQGYTF | NA | few | TRBJ1-2 | TRBV20-1
TGTGCCATCCCTCAGGCGCCCGGGGCCAACGTCCTGACTTTC | CAIPQAPGANVLTF | NA | NA | TRBJ2-6 | TRBV28